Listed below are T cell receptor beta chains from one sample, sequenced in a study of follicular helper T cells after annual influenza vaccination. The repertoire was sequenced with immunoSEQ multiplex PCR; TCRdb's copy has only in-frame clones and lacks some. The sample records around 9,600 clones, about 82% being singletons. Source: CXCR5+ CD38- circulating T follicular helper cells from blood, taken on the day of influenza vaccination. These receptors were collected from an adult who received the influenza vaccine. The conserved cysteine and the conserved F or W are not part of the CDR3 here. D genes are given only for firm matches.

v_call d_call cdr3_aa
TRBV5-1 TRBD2 ASSFQTSGGYNEQF
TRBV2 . ASKKQGNTEAF
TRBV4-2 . ASSQDPGNTGELF
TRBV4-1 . ASSQSGRTPSGNTIY
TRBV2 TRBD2 ASGSGTSYEQY
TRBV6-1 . ASSRGIYEQF
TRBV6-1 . ASSPRDNSDQPQH
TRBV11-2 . ASSFSDGSYEQY
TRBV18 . ASSPPLGGSSSYEQY
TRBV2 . ASGGQHTEAF
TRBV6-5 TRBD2 ASSRGTRGSNEQF
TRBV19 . ATDRAAGTSGAEAF
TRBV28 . ASSPMGARGGYEQY
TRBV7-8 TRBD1 ASNLERQGTDTQY
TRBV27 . ASSFPRDTSTCEQY
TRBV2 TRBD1 ASSTGQGGAGYT
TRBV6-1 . ASSEDTSRIGTEAF
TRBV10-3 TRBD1 AISGSTGGTNYGYT
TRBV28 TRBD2 ASRPGPSGSNTGELF
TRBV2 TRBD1 ASTRDRENQPQH
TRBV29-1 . SVEEYYGYT
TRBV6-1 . ASAGGGNTDTQY
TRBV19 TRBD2 ASSIAGAGVPYEQF
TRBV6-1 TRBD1 ASHGTGLEKLF
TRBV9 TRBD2 ASSPSGTTINEQF
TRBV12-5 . ASGKDGDQPQH
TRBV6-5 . ASRSGIQNQPQH
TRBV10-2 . ASSEGANQPQH
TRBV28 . ALSGSGVSTEAF
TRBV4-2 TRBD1 ASSQWDRGGYT
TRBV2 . ASTIRPQGMNTEAF
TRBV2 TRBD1 ASSVGTGTSYGYT
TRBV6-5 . ASSPRGDRGEKLF
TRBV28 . ASPPGAGKNTEAF
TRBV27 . ASSLSGSRAAEAF
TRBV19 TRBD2 ASSLPVSGKDTQY
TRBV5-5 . ASSVGDSTYEQY
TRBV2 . ASSGGREEQY
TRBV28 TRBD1 ASRETGDAQY
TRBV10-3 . AISEFSDITEAF
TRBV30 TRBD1 AWSHRDRFNQPQH